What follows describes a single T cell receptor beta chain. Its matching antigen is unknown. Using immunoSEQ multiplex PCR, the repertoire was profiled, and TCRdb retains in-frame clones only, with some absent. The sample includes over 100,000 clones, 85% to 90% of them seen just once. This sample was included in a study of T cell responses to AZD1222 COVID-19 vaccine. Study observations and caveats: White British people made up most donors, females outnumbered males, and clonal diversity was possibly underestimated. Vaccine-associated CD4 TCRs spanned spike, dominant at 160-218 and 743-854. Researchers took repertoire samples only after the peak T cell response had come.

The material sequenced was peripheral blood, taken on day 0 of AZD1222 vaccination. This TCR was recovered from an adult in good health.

CDR3 amino acids: CASSLVQGVIYGEQFF. CDR3 DNA sequence: TGTGCCAGCAGCTTGGTGCAGGGGGTTATTTACGGTGAGCAGTTCTTC. The chain recombines TRBV5-5 with TRBJ2-1; the match to TRBD1 covers 7 bases. The CDR3 covers 16 residues. The V gene end was trimmed by 0 bases and the J gene end by 9 bases; junction bases not matched to a gene: 12. Germline loops: CDR1 SGHKS, CDR2 YYEKEE (reference sequence).